These T cell receptor beta chains were read from a single sample in a study of response to subunit inactivated influenza vaccine. MiXCR, run by TCRdb on the RT-PCR reads, gives a single entry per CDR3 protein. The sample lists about 540,000 distinct CDR3 sequences, approximately 24% occurring once. The data were also submitted as part of a second study, on T cells expressing NK-cell markers.

Source: CD4+ T cells sorted from PBMCs, taken roughly 12 days after vaccination. Receptors originate from a man between 50 and 59 years old who received an inactivated influenza vaccine. Each CDR3 is given with its conserved first and last residue. D genes are given only for firm matches. Clone size is not always given. Where it is, it says once, few, many or a class for expanded clones.

size: .
V: TRBV7-2
J: TRBJ2-2
D: .
DNA: TGTGCCAGCAGCCATCCATCGGGGCAGAGGACCGGGGAGCTGTTTTTT
CDR3: CASSHPSGQRTGELFF

size: few
V: TRBV29-1
J: TRBJ2-3
D: TRBD2
DNA: TGCACCATTGGGGCGGCTAGCGGAAACACAGATACGCAGTATTTT
CDR3: CTIGAASGNTDTQYF

size: .
V: TRBV6-2/TRBV6-3
J: TRBJ1-4
D: .
DNA: TGTGCCAGCAGTTACGGATTGGGTAGGGGCGAAAAACTGTTTTTT
CDR3: CASSYGLGRGEKLFF

size: .
V: TRBV2
J: TRBJ2-1
D: TRBD1
DNA: TGTGCCAGCAGTGACTCAGGGACAGGGAGCCCCAATGAGCAGTTCTTC
CDR3: CASSDSGTGSPNEQFF

size: .
V: TRBV2
J: TRBJ2-7
D: .
DNA: TGTGCCAGCAATCGACCGGGACGGCCCACCTACGAGCAGTACTTC
CDR3: CASNRPGRPTYEQYF

size: few
V: TRBV7-2
J: TRBJ2-7
D: .
DNA: TGTGCCAGCAGCTTTCAACTGGGGCCTATCAACTACGAGCAGTACTTC
CDR3: CASSFQLGPINYEQYF

size: .
V: TRBV7-2
J: TRBJ2-7
D: .
DNA: TGTGCCAGCAGCTTATATGCGGGTGACAACGAGCAGTACTTC
CDR3: CASSLYAGDNEQYF

size: .
V: TRBV19
J: TRBJ1-1
D: .
DNA: TGTGCCAGTAGTATTGGACACCTAAGAACTGAAGCTTTCTTT
CDR3: CASSIGHLRTEAFF

size: few
V: TRBV29-1
J: TRBJ2-1
D: TRBD1
DNA: TGCAGCGGCCGGGACAGGGTCTACAATGAGCAGTTCTTC
CDR3: CSGRDRVYNEQFF

size: few
V: TRBV21-1
J: TRBJ1-3
D: .
DNA: TGTGCCAGCAGCAATTTCTTAACCTCTGGAAACACCATATATTTT
CDR3: CASSNFLTSGNTIYF

size: .
V: TRBV5-5
J: TRBJ2-7
D: .
DNA: TGTGCCAGCAGCTACCTCGGGCAGCCCTACGAGCAGTACTTC
CDR3: CASSYLGQPYEQYF

size: .
V: TRBV7-2
J: TRBJ1-4
D: .
DNA: TGTGCCAGCAGCCCCTATTCGGGGGAAAAACTGTTTTTT
CDR3: CASSPYSGEKLFF

size: .
V: TRBV2
J: TRBJ1-2
D: .
DNA: TGTGCCAGCAGTGTCCCCGCCACCAGGGGCAACTATGGCTACACCTTC
CDR3: CASSVPATRGNYGYTF

size: few
V: TRBV2
J: TRBJ2-2
D: .
DNA: TGTGCCAGCTCTAAGAGTCACACCGGGGAGCTGTTTTTT
CDR3: CASSKSHTGELFF

size: few
V: TRBV9
J: TRBJ2-2
D: TRBD2
DNA: TGTGCCAGCAGCGTAGATTCTAGCGGGGGTACCGGGGAGCTGTTTTTT
CDR3: CASSVDSSGGTGELFF

size: few
V: TRBV10-3
J: TRBJ2-1
D: TRBD1
DNA: TGTGCCATCAGTGAGCCCACCGGGACAGGGGGTGAGCAGTTCTTC
CDR3: CAISEPTGTGGEQFF

size: .
V: TRBV20-1
J: TRBJ2-1
D: .
DNA: TGCAGTGCTAGAGATAACTCGCGCAGCTCCTACAATGAGCAGTTCTTC
CDR3: CSARDNSRSSYNEQFF

size: .
V: TRBV12-3/TRBV12-4
J: TRBJ2-2
D: TRBD2
DNA: TGTGCCAGCAGCATTCCCGGACTAGCAACCGGGGAGCTGTTTTTT
CDR3: CASSIPGLATGELFF

size: many
V: TRBV12-3/TRBV12-4
J: TRBJ2-5
D: TRBD1
DNA: TGTGCCAGCAGCCGGGACAGCCAAGAGACCCAGTACTTC
CDR3: CASSRDSQETQYF

size: .
V: TRBV14
J: TRBJ2-3
D: .
DNA: TGTGCCAGCAGCCGCTCAGGGTTTCCTACGCAGTATTTT
CDR3: CASSRSGFPTQYF

size: many
V: TRBV7-2
J: TRBJ2-3
D: .
DNA: TGTGCCAGCAGCCCTACTAGCACGAGAGGAGCAGATACGCAGTATTTT
CDR3: CASSPTSTRGADTQYF

size: few
V: TRBV20-1
J: TRBJ1-2
D: TRBD1
DNA: TGCAGTGCTCGCAGGGGGGACTATGGCTACACCTTC
CDR3: CSARRGDYGYTF

size: few
V: TRBV6-5
J: TRBJ1-3
D: .
DNA: TGTGCCAGCAGTTACACCTCAGGGTTAAGTGCTGGAAACACCATATATTTT
CDR3: CASSYTSGLSAGNTIYF

size: .
V: TRBV30
J: TRBJ2-1
D: .
DNA: TGTGCCTGGACCAGATACCCAGACAATGAGCAGTTCTTC
CDR3: CAWTRYPDNEQFF

size: few
V: TRBV20-1
J: TRBJ2-1
D: .
DNA: TGCAGTGCTAGAGATCCTACTAAGTCCTGGACGGTTGAGCAGTTCTTC
CDR3: CSARDPTKSWTVEQFF

size: .
V: TRBV5-6
J: TRBJ2-2
D: .
DNA: TGTGCCAGCAGCTTGGCCCGGGGGCGAATCTCCGGGGAGCTGTTTTTT
CDR3: CASSLARGRISGELFF

size: few
V: TRBV7-2
J: TRBJ2-7
D: TRBD1
DNA: TGTGCCAGCAGCCAGGAGGTCCCCGGACAGGGCTACGAGCAGTACTTC
CDR3: CASSQEVPGQGYEQYF

size: .
V: TRBV19
J: TRBJ2-2
D: .
DNA: TGTGCCACACGGACCCTCCCGGGGGAGCTGTTTTTT
CDR3: CATRTLPGELFF

size: .
V: TRBV7-2
J: TRBJ1-1
D: TRBD1
DNA: TGTGCCAGCAGCCCCAGAGGGGGCATAATGAACACTGAAGCTTTCTTT
CDR3: CASSPRGGIMNTEAFF

size: .
V: TRBV11-2
J: TRBJ2-3
D: .
DNA: TGTGCCAGCAACATAATTAACACAGATACGCAGTATTTT
CDR3: CASNIINTDTQYF

size: few
V: TRBV4-3
J: TRBJ2-1
D: TRBD2
DNA: TGCGCCAGCAGTCCTAGCGGGACGAGCTCCTACAATGAGCAGTTCTTC
CDR3: CASSPSGTSSYNEQFF

size: .
V: TRBV5-6
J: TRBJ2-5
D: .
DNA: TGTGCCAGCAGCTTGTTCCGGGGGAGTGGGGCCCAGTACTTC
CDR3: CASSLFRGSGAQYF

size: .
V: TRBV5-1
J: TRBJ1-1
D: .
DNA: TGCGCCAGCAGCATTGGGGGTAGGTTGAACACTGAAGCTTTCTTT
CDR3: CASSIGGRLNTEAFF

size: .
V: TRBV20-1
J: TRBJ2-2
D: .
DNA: TGCAGTGCTAGAGCCGGGAATAGCGGGGAGCTGTTTTTT
CDR3: CSARAGNSGELFF

size: few
V: TRBV5-5
J: TRBJ2-5
D: .
DNA: TGTGCCAGCAGCTTGGCGACCTCACAAGAGACCCAGTACTTC
CDR3: CASSLATSQETQYF

size: few
V: TRBV4-2
J: TRBJ2-7
D: .
DNA: TGTGCCAGCAGCCAAGATAGTCGGGACGAGCAGTACTTC
CDR3: CASSQDSRDEQYF

size: few
V: TRBV5-1
J: TRBJ2-5
D: .
DNA: TGCGCCAGCAGCGTATGGGGGACCCAGTACTTC
CDR3: CASSVWGTQYF

size: few
V: TRBV5-6
J: TRBJ2-5
D: TRBD1
DNA: TGTGCCAGCAGCTTGTATCAGGGGGCGTGGGAGACCCAGTACTTC
CDR3: CASSLYQGAWETQYF

size: .
V: TRBV4-1
J: TRBJ2-5
D: .
DNA: TGCGCCAGCAGCCAAGAGCCACAGTCGGCGGCTGAGACCCAGTACTTC
CDR3: CASSQEPQSAAETQYF

size: .
V: TRBV5-1
J: TRBJ2-3
D: .
DNA: TGCGCCAGCAGCTTGCGGGCGTCAAGCAGCACAGATACGCAGTATTTT
CDR3: CASSLRASSSTDTQYF

size: .
V: TRBV21-1
J: TRBJ2-7
D: .
DNA: TGTGCCAGCAGCAACTCAGGACAGGACCGATTTCCCTACGAGCAGTACTTC
CDR3: CASSNSGQDRFPYEQYF

size: .
V: TRBV28
J: TRBJ2-7
D: TRBD2
DNA: TGTGCCAGCAGATCCCCTGGCGGGGGAAGTTACGAGCAGTACTTC
CDR3: CASRSPGGGSYEQYF

size: .
V: TRBV3-1
J: TRBJ2-2
D: TRBD2
DNA: TGTGCCAGCAGCCAAGGGGCCCTAGCGGGACCAAACACCGGGGAGCTGTTTTTT
CDR3: CASSQGALAGPNTGELFF

size: many
V: TRBV7-2
J: TRBJ1-5
D: .
DNA: TGTGCCAGCAGCTTAAGATCGGCGGCTAGCCAGCCCCAGCATTTT
CDR3: CASSLRSAASQPQHF

size: .
V: TRBV4-1
J: TRBJ2-1
D: .
DNA: TGCGCCAGCAGCCAAGTTACAGTGACGTCGGATGAGCAGTTCTTC
CDR3: CASSQVTVTSDEQFF

size: .
V: TRBV6-5
J: TRBJ2-7
D: .
DNA: TGTGCCAGCAGTTACACTGTAGCGGCTCGGTCCTACGAGCAGTACTTC
CDR3: CASSYTVAARSYEQYF

size: .
V: TRBV5-6
J: TRBJ2-7
D: .
DNA: TGTGCCAGCAGCTGGAAGCAGGTACCAACCTACGAGCAGTACTTC
CDR3: CASSWKQVPTYEQYF

size: .
V: TRBV2
J: TRBJ1-5
D: .
DNA: TGTGCCAGCAGCGTTATGGGGGATCAGCCCCAGCATTTT
CDR3: CASSVMGDQPQHF

size: few
V: TRBV12-3/TRBV12-4
J: TRBJ1-6
D: TRBD1
DNA: TGTGCCAGCAGTTTAAAGGGGGCTCGGAATTCACCCCTCCACTTT
CDR3: CASSLKGARNSPLHF

size: .
V: TRBV28
J: TRBJ1-1
D: TRBD1
DNA: TGTGCCAGCAGCTCGACAGGGGCACAAGGGAAGGCTTTCTTT
CDR3: CASSSTGAQGKAFF

size: .
V: TRBV29-1
J: TRBJ1-6
D: .
DNA: TGCAGCGCCGGGCAGGGGAGGAATTCACCCCTCCACTTT
CDR3: CSAGQGRNSPLHF

size: .
V: TRBV5-1
J: TRBJ2-4
D: .
DNA: TGCGCCAGCAGCTTGGAAGCAGGGATTCAGTACTTC
CDR3: CASSLEAGIQYF

size: once
V: TRBV5-1
J: TRBJ2-5
D: TRBD1
DNA: TGCGCCAGCAGCAAGGACAGGTTTCAAGAGACCCAGTACTTC
CDR3: CASSKDRFQETQYF

size: few
V: TRBV20-1
J: TRBJ2-5
D: TRBD2
DNA: TGCAGTGCTGGGGGTGCCCGGACTAGCGGACCCCAAGAGACCCAGTACTTC
CDR3: CSAGGARTSGPQETQYF

size: .
V: TRBV7-8
J: TRBJ2-7
D: .
DNA: TGTGCCAGCAGCCCCGATGGGCAAACCTACGAGCAGTACTTC
CDR3: CASSPDGQTYEQYF

size: .
V: TRBV6-2/TRBV6-3
J: TRBJ1-5
D: TRBD1
DNA: TGTGCCAGCAGCCTCGGACAGGGGGTCGTTCAGCCCCAGCATTTT
CDR3: CASSLGQGVVQPQHF